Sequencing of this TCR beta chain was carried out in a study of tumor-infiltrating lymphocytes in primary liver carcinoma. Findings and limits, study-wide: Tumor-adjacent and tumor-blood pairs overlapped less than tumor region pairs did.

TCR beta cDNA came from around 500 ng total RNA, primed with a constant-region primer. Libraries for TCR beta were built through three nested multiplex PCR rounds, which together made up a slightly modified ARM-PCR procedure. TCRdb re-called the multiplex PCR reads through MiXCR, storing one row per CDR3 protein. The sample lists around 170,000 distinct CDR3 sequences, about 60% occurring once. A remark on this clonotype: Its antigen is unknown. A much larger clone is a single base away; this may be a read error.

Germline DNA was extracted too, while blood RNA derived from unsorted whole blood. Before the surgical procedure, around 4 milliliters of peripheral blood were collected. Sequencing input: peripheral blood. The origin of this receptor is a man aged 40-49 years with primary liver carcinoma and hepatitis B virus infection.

In DNA, the CDR3 is TGTCCCTCAGACCGGGGTTTAGGTGGCGAGCAGTACTTC. Its translation is CPSDRGLGGEQYF. J is TRBJ2-7 and V is TRBV30; tentatively, D is TRBD2 (5 bases). Germline CDR1 and CDR2: GTSNPN and SVGIG (reference sequence). CDR3 length: 13 residues. Supplemented by reference TRBV30 and TRBJ2-7, the full variable domain reads SQTIHQWPATLVQPVGSPLSLECTVEGTSNPNLYWYRQAAGRGLQLLFYSVGIGQISSEVPQNLSASRPQDRQFILSSKKLLLSDSGFYLCPSDRGLGGEQYFGPGTRLTVT.